This T cell receptor beta chain is from a study of beta chain features in type 1 diabetes. In its sample, this clone was seen a few times. Its antigen is not identified. The study reverse transcribed the entire isolated RNA, so it sequenced expressed TCRB transcripts. Profiling relied on immunoSEQ multiplex PCR, and the TCRdb table lists in-frame clones only, not all of them. The data contain some 240,000 clones, around 15% of them singletons. Germline V lookup: CDR1 GTSNPN, CDR2 SVGIG (reference sequence). With 2 bases clipped from V and 2 bases from J, the junction kept 4 bases outside the gene matches. The CDR3 extends over 14 amino acids. Broader study findings: The naive, central memory and Treg TCRB repertoires looked more alike in patients than they did in healthy donors. VDJ junctions from type 1 diabetes patients carried fewer insertions and larger deletions. The study left unresolved whether HLA type influences TCRB rearrangement. Among all four CD4+ subsets, Type 1 diabetes patients had TCRB CDR3s that were moderately but significantly shorter.

The rearrangement joins TRBV30 to TRBJ2-3, with TRBD2 matching 7 bases. Sequenced input: naive CD4+ T cells from blood. The sequence was collected from a man aged 25-45 years with type 1 diabetes. This chain's CDR3 is CAWSSGTFTDTQYF. The CDR3 bases are TGTGCCTGGAGTAGCGGGACGTTCACAGATACGCAGTATTTT.